This TCR beta chain was identified during a study of blood T cell repertoires in COVID-19. In the original analysis: Estimation of nucleated cell counts relied on the amplification of reference gene primers. The method was immunoSEQ multiplex PCR; TCRdb's version includes in-frame clones alone and lacks a portion of them. Clone size and V and J calls were adopted from that table, with D and trimming inferred from the DNA. This table holds approximately 300,000 clones, around 86% found once. The germline CDR1 and CDR2 sequences are KGHDR and SFDVKD. This CDR3 spans 15 amino acids. Trimming stripped 3 bases from V and 1 base from J, with 11 bases between.

What was sequenced was peripheral blood. V and J are TRBV24-1 and TRBJ1-1, with a tentative D call TRBD1 (6 bases). The sequence derives from a man over 45 with active or convalescent COVID-19. CDR3: CATSDHRARNTEAFF. CDR3 in DNA: TGTGCCACCAGTGATCACAGGGCCCGGAACACTGAAGCTTTCTTT.